This section outlines one T cell receptor beta chain sequence together with its context. This clonotype was recorded at least ten times. Its antigen remains unidentified. Base quality data are lacking; no much larger clone is found one base away. This entry comes from a study of response to subunit inactivated influenza vaccine (dated by TCRdb to the late 2010s). Describing the broader study: Deep quantitative T cell receptor repertoire profiling was used in the study to track responses to a trivalent subunit inactivated influenza vaccine.

Taken from the germline V gene, the CDR1 and CDR2 loops are MDHEN and SYDVKM. V is shortened by 2 bases, J by 10 bases, and the region joining them spans 12 bases. The cysteine opens and the phenylalanine closes a CDR3 of 13 amino acids. Just CDR3 DNA is preserved here, 39 bases in frame from base 1. The investigation overall reported the following: According to the authors, only a limited number of new T cells may be recruited by each seasonal influenza vaccination.

Library preparation was by RT-PCR. Instrument used: Illumina HiSeq 2500. Using fastp at Q25 and MiXCR, TCRdb reprocessed the public reads and kept productive beta chains. Rows matching on CDR3 protein sequence are summarized as one entry with the most common DNA and genes. This sample lists about 620,000 distinct CDR3 sequences; 12% were detected once. The top ten hold roughly 10% of the sample. The chain is made from TRBV28 and TRBJ2-1; perhaps TRBD1 is the D gene, with 5 bases matching. This receptor was identified in a man in his fifties or sixties who received an inactivated influenza vaccine. Donor details come from another sample of the same person, matched by shared clones. The sample consisted of PBMCs from blood, taken on the day of vaccination. At the DNA level, the sequence is TGTGCCAGCAGTTTAAGTTTTCGGACAGAGCAGTTCTTC. Translated, this gives CASSLSFRTEQFF.